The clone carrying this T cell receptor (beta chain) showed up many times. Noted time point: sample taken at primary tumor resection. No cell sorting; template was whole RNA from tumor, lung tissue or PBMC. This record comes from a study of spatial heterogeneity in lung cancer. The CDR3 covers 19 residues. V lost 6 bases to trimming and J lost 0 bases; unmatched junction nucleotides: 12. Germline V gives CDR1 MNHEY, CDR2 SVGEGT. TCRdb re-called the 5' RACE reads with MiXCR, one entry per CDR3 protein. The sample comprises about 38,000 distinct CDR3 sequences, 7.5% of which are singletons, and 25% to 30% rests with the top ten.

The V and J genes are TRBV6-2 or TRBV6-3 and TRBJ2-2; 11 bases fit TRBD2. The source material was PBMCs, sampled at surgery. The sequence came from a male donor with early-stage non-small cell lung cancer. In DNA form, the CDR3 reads TGTGCCAGCAGACGGACTAGCGGGCGGCTACAAGCGAACACCGGGGAGCTGTTTTTT. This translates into CASRRTSGRLQANTGELFF.